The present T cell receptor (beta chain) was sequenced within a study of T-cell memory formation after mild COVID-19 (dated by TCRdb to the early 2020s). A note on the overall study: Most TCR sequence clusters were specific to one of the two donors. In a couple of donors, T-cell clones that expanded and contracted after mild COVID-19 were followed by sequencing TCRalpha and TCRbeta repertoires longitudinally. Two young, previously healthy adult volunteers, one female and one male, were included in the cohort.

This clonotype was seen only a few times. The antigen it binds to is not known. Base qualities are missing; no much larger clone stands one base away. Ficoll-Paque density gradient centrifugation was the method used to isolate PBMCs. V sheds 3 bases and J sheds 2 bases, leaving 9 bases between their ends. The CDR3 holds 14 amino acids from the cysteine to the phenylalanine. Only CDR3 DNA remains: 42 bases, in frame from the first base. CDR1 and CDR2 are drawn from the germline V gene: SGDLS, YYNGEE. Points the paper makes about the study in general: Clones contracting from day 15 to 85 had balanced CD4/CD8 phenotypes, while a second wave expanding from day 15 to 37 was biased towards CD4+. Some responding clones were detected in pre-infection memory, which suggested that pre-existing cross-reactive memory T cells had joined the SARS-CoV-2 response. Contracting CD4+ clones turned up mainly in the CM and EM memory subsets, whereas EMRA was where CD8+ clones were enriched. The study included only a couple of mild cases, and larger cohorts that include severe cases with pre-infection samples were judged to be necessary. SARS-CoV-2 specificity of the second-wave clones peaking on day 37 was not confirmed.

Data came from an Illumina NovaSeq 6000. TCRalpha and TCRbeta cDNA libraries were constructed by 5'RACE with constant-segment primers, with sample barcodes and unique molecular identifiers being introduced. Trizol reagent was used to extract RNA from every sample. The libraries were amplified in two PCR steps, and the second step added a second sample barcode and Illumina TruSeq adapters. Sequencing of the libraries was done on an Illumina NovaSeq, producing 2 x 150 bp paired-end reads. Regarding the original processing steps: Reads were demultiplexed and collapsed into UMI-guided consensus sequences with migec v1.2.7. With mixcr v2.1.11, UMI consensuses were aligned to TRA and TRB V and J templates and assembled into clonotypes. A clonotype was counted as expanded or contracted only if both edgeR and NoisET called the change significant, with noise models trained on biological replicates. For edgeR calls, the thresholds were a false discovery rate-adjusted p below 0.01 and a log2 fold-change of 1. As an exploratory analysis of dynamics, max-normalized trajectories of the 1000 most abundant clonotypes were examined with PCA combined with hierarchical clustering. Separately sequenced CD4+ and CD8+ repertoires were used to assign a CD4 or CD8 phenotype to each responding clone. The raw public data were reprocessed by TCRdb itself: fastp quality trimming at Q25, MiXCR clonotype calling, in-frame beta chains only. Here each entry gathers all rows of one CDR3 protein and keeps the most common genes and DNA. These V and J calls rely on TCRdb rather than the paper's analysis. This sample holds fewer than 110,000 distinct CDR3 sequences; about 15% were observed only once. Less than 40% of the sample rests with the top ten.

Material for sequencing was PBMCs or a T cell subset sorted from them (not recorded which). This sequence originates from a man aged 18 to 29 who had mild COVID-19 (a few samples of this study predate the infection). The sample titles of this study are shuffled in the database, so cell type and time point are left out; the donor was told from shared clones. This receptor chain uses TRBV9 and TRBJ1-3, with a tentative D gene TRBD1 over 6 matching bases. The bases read TGTGCCAGCAGCGAGGGGGGCACTGGAAACACCATATATTTT. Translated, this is CASSEGGTGNTIYF.